The clone carrying this T cell receptor beta chain has just a few counts. No antigen is known for it. This entry belongs to a study of beta chain features in type 1 diabetes. Study context: Examination of sorted cells across all samples involved approximately 100,000,000 cells.

Findings and limits, study-wide: Type 1 diabetes patients had TCRB CDR3s that were shorter (moderately but significantly so) in all four CD4+ subsets. In the patient group, naive, central memory and Treg TCRB repertoires seemed more alike than in the healthy donor group.

The CDR3 consists of 15 residues. V lost 10 bases and J 0 bases, leaving 15 bases between the germline ends. In germline, CDR1 is ENHRY, CDR2 SYGVKD. Since all of the isolated RNA was reverse transcribed, expressed TCRB transcripts were what got sequenced. Sequenced naive, central memory and regulatory T cell samples produced an average of about 3.7 million reads. Only in-frame clones appear in the TCRdb table, and some are missing; sequencing was by immunoSEQ multiplex PCR. The data show about 280,000 clones, over 12% seen once. V gene TRBV10-3 combines with J gene TRBJ2-2; tentative D call: TRBD2 (5 bases). The sequence was collected from a man aged 18 to 35 with type 1 diabetes. Material: naive CD4+ T cells from blood. The CDR3 sequence is CATSDGNANTGELFF. CDR3 sequence (DNA): TGTGCCACCTCTGACGGGAACGCGAACACCGGGGAGCTGTTTTTT.